This T cell receptor (beta chain) came from a study of blood T cell repertoires in COVID-19. Study background: COVID-19 samples collected from the United States, Italy and Spain covered acute and convalescent phases.

Germline CDR1 and CDR2: WSHSY and SAAADI. Trimming cost V 11 bases and J 3 bases, with 14 bases left between them. The CDR3 is made up of 12 amino acids. This table comes from immunoSEQ multiplex PCR, and its TCRdb copy is limited to in-frame clones, with some not included. The sample has 190,000 or so clones, 80% to 85% seen once. This receptor was taken from a woman aged 80 or over with COVID-19, enrolled during active disease. The chain joins TRBV10-2 to TRBJ2-7, with D unclear. Sequencing was carried out using peripheral blood. CDR3 residues: CAVTPAGYEQYF. In DNA form, the CDR3 reads TGCGCCGTCACCCCGGCAGGCTACGAGCAGTACTTC.